These 15 T cell receptor beta chains came from one sample sequenced in a study of human T cells and chemical hapten exposure. Stated time point: patch test 2, 6 weeks after DPC sensitization. Treatment described: therapeutic diphenylcyclopropenone sensitization with weekly scalp DPC. TCRdb passed the RACE reads through MiXCR, listing each CDR3 protein once. The table includes about 140,000 distinct CDR3 sequences, 10% to 15% detected once. The sequenced sample was whole blood, obtained in connection with sensitization to the hapten diphenylcyclopropenone (DPC). These receptors were collected from a woman aged 45-59 years with alopecia areata. Some clones in this sample may be carry-over from other donors' samples.

The sample holds a few counts of this clonotype. V gene TRBV10-3 combines with J gene TRBJ2-5, with D possibly matching TRBD2 (6 bases). CDR1 ENHRY and CDR2 SYGVKD come from the germline V gene. CDR3 length: 15 residues. Trimming pared 6 bases from V and 1 base from J, leaving 15 bases between. The CDR3 DNA sequence: TGTGCCATCAGCGCAGGGTCCGGGGGCCAAGAGACCCAGTACTTC. Translating gives CAISAGSGGQETQYF.

This clonotype was detected many times. The chain recombines TRBV20-1 with TRBJ1-2; D uncertain. The germline V gene encodes CDR1 DFQATT and CDR2 SNEGSKA (reference sequence). The CDR3 sequence is 13 residues long. Deletions cut 3 bases from V and 2 bases from J, with 10 bases between. CDR3 region: CSASSAQNYGYTF. DNA for the CDR3: TGCAGTGCTAGCAGCGCTCAAAACTATGGCTACACCTTC.

This clonotype appeared many times. V is TRBV11-2 and J is TRBJ2-1; D may be TRBD2 (6 bases). The germline V gene encodes CDR1 SGHAT and CDR2 FQNNGV. V was clipped by 5 bases and J by 4 bases, with 18 bases between them. The CDR3 totals 16 residues. CDR3 coding DNA: TGTGCCAGCAGCCCTCTGGACCGCGGGGCTTACAATGAGCAGTTCTTC. This gives the protein CASSPLDRGAYNEQFF.

This clonotype appeared once. The chain combines TRBV12-3 or TRBV12-4 with TRBJ1-1; D uncertain. This CDR3 comprises 16 residues. The V end was cut by 2 bases, the J end by 0 bases, with 13 bases between. DNA for the CDR3: TGTGCCAGCAGTTTAACTCGCGGAGGGATGAACACTGAAGCTTTCTTT. Its translation: CASSLTRGGMNTEAFF.

This clonotype appeared a few times. The chain couples TRBV7-3 to TRBJ2-3, with 10 bases lining up with TRBD2. Losses at the gene ends were 5 bases for V and 5 bases for J; bases not matched to a gene: 7. CDR3 size: 15 residues. CDR1 is SGHTA, CDR2 FQGTGA, per germline. CDR3 nucleotides: TGTGCCAGCAGCCCTAGCGGGAGAGGAGGAGATACGCAGTATTTT. Amino acids: CASSPSGRGGDTQYF.

Ten or more counts support this clonotype. The V gene is TRBV20-1, the J gene TRBJ2-7, with 9 bases that match TRBD2. From germline, CDR1 is DFQATT and CDR2 SNEGSKA (reference sequence). With 0 bases clipped from V and 2 bases from J, the junction kept 2 bases outside the gene matches. This CDR3 is 14 amino acids long. The CDR3 is CSAREGGRAYEQYF. The CDR3, as DNA: TGCAGTGCTAGAGAAGGCGGGAGGGCCTACGAGCAGTACTTC.

The chain recombines TRBV28 with TRBJ1-6; TRBD1 aligns across 10 bases. The CDR3 consists of 15 residues. Germline CDR1 reads MDHEN; CDR2 reads SYDVKM. After removal of 2 bases from V and 7 bases from J, the junction contained 2 bases not matched to a gene. For the CDR3, the DNA is TGTGCCAGCAGTTTAGGGGGACAGGGGAATTCACCCCTCCACTTT. The encoded protein is CASSLGGQGNSPLHF.

There are many counts of this clonotype. The gene calls are TRBV24-1 and TRBJ1-5; D unclear. The V gene's germline CDR1 is KGHDR and CDR2 SFDVKD. Between the trimmed V and J ends, which lost 4 bases and 0 bases, there was a span of 9 bases. The length of the CDR3 is 15 residues. The DNA for the CDR3 is TGTGCCACCAGTGAGGCGGGTCCTAGCAATCAGCCCCAGCATTTT. This translates into CATSEAGPSNQPQHF.

The chain combines TRBV6-2 or TRBV6-3 with TRBJ2-7, with 13 bases fitting TRBD2. This CDR3 has 14 amino acids. V was clipped by 2 bases and J by 8 bases; unmatched bases: 3. Germline V gene lookup returns CDR1 MNHEY and CDR2 SVGEGT. The CDR3 bases are TGTGCCAGCAGTTACGGACTAGCGGGAGCGCAGCAGTACTTC. This sequence encodes CASSYGLAGAQQYF.

This clonotype was recorded at least ten times. The CDR3 region is CASSLAGARQPQHF. In DNA, the CDR3 is TGTGCCAGCAGCTTAGCGGGGGCGAGGCAGCCCCAGCATTTT. The V call is TRBV7-9, the J call TRBJ1-5; a possible D gene is TRBD1 (6 bases). The length of the CDR3 is 14 residues. Germline CDR1 is SEHNR and CDR2 is FQNEAQ (reference sequence). The ends were cut back, 0 bases at V and 7 bases at J, with 10 bases in the middle.

This chain joins TRBV19 and TRBJ2-2; 8 bases map to TRBD1. CDR3 length: 16 amino acids. CDR1 is LNHDA and CDR2 is SQIVND in the germline V gene (reference sequence). The trim removed 7 bases at V and 2 bases at J, leaving 9 bases unmatched. CDR3 DNA: TGTGCCAGTACCACGACAGGGGCGGTAAACACCGGGGAGCTGTTTTTT. Amino acids: CASTTTGAVNTGELFF.

This clonotype has ten or more counts. This chain links TRBV27 with TRBJ1-5; 9 bases line up with TRBD1. V lost 5 bases to trimming and J lost 0 bases; unmatched junction nucleotides: 5. Germline loops: CDR1 MNHEY, CDR2 SMNVEV (reference sequence). The CDR3 totals 16 residues. CDR3 nucleotide sequence: TGTGCCAGCAGTAAGGGGACAGGGCTTAGCAATCAGCCCCAGCATTTT. Translation gives CASSKGTGLSNQPQHF.

The CDR3, as DNA: TGTGCCAGCAGTTTATTGGTGGGCGGTCCTTCGGAGCAGTACTTC. Protein: CASSLLVGGPSEQYF. The J gene is TRBJ2-7, the V gene TRBV28, with D unclear. This CDR3 contains 15 residues. The V gene lost 1 base and the J gene lost 7 bases, with 17 bases spanning the gap. The germline V gene encodes CDR1 MDHEN and CDR2 SYDVKM.

This chain links TRBV12-5 with TRBJ2-1, with 9 bases matching TRBD1. The CDR3 sequence is 16 residues long. From germline, CDR1 is LGHNT and CDR2 FRNRAP. V was pared by 3 bases and J by 7 bases, with 10 bases of the junction left unmatched. CDR3 sequence reads: CASGFPGGTGKNEQFF. The CDR3 bases are TGTGCTAGTGGTTTCCCCGGCGGGACAGGGAAAAATGAGCAGTTCTTC.

This clonotype was seen only a few times. The chain recombines TRBV29-1 with TRBJ2-5; D might be TRBD1 or TRBD2, each matching 5 bases. Trimming shortened V by 7 bases and J by 2 bases, and 11 bases separated the two germline ends. The CDR3 runs to 12 residues. Germline lookup yields CDR1 SQVTM and CDR2 ANQGSEA. This chain's CDR3 is CSAEGPQETQYF. In DNA form, the CDR3 reads TGCAGCGCCGAGGGGCCTCAAGAGACCCAGTACTTC.